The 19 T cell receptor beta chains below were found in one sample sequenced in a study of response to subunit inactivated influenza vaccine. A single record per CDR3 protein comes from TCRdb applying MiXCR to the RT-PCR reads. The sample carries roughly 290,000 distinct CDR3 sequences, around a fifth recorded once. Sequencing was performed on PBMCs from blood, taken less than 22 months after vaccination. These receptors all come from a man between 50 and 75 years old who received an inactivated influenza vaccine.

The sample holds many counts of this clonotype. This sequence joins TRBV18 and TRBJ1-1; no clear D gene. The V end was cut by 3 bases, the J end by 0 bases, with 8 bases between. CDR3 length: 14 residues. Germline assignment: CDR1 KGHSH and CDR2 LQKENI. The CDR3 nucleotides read TGTGCCAGCTCACCCCGAGGATTGAACACTGAAGCTTTCTTT. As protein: CASSPRGLNTEAFF.

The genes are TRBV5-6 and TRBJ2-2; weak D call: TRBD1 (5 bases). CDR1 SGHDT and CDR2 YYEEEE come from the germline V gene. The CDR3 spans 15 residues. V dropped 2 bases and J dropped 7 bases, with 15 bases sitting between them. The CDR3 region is CASSFFGAWGGELFF. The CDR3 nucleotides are TGTGCCAGCAGCTTCTTTGGGGCCTGGGGCGGGGAGCTGTTTTTT.

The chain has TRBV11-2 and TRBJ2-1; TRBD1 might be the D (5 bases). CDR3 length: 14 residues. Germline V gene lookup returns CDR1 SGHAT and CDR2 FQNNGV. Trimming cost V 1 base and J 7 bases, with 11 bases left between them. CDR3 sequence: CASSLVRGTNEQFF. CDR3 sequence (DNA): TGTGCCAGCAGCTTAGTAAGGGGAACGAATGAGCAGTTCTTC.

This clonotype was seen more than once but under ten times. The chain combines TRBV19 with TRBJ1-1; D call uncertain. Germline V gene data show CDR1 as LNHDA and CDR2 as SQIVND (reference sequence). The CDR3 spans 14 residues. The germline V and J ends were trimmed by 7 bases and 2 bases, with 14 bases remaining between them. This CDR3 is CASTMGRENTEAFF. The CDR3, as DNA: TGTGCCAGTACCATGGGGAGGGAAAACACTGAAGCTTTCTTT.

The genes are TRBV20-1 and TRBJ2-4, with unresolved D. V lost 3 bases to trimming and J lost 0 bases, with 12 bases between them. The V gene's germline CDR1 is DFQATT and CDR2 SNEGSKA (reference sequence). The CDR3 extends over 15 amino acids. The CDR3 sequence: CSARVRWRAKNIQYF. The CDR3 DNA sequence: TGCAGTGCTAGGGTCAGGTGGAGAGCCAAAAACATTCAGTACTTC.

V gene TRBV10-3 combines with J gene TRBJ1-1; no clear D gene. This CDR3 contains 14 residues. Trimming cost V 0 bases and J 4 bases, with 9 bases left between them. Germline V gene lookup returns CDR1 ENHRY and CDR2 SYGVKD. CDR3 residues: CAISESTQFTEAFF. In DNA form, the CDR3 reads TGTGCCATCAGTGAGTCGACCCAATTCACTGAAGCTTTCTTT.

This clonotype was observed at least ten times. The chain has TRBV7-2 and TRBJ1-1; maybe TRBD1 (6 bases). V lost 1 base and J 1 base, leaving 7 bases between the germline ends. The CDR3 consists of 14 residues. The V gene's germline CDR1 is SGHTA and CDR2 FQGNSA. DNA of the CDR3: TGTGCCAGCAGCTTAGTGGGACAGAACACTGAAGCTTTCTTT. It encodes CASSLVGQNTEAFF.

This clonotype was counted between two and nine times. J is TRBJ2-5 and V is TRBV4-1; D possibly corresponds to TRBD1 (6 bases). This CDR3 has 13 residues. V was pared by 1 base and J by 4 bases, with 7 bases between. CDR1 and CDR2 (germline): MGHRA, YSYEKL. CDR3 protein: CASSQVQGETQYF. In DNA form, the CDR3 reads TGCGCCAGCAGCCAAGTACAGGGAGAGACCCAGTACTTC.

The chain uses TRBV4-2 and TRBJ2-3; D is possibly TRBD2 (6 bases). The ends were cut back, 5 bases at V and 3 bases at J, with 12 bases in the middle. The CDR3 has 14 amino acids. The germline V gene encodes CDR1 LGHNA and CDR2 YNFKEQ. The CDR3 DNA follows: TGTGCCAGCAGCTTAGGGCGGGAAACAGATACGCAGTATTTT. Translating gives CASSLGRETDTQYF.

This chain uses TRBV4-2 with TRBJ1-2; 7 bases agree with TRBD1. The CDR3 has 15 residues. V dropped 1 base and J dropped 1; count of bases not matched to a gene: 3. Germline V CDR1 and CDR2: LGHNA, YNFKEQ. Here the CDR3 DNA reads TGTGCCAGCAGCCAAGGCACAGGGGTTAACTATGGCTACACCTTC. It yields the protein CASSQGTGVNYGYTF.

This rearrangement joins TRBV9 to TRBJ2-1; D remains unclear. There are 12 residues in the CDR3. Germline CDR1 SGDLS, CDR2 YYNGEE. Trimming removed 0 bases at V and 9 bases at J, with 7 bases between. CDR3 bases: TGTGCCAGCAGCGTAGGCTATAGTGAGCAGTTCTTC. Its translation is CASSVGYSEQFF. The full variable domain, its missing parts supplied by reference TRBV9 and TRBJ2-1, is DSGVTQTPKHLITATGQRVTLRCSPRSGDLSVYWYQQSLDQGLQFLIQYYNGEERAKGNILERFSAQQFPDLHSELNLSSLELGDSALYFCASSVGYSEQFFGPGTRLTVL.

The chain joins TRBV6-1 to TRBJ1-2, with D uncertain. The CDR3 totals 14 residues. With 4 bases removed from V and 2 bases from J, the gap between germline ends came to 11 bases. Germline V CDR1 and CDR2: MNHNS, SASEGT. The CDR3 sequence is CASSVRSMNYGYTF. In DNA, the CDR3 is TGTGCCAGCAGTGTCAGGAGCATGAACTATGGCTACACCTTC.

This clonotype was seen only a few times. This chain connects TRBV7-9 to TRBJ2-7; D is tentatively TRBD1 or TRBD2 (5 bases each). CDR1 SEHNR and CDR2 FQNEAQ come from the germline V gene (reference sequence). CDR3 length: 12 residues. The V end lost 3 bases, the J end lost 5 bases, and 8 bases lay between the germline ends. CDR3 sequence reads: CASSFLGDEQYF. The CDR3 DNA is TGTGCCAGCAGCTTTCTGGGGGACGAGCAGTACTTC.

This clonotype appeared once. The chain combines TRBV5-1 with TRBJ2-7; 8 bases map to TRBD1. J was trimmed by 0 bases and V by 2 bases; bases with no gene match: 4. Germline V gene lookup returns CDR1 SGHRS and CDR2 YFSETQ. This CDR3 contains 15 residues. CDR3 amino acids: CASSFGQGPSYEQYF. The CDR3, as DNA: TGCGCCAGCAGCTTTGGACAGGGTCCCTCCTACGAGCAGTACTTC.

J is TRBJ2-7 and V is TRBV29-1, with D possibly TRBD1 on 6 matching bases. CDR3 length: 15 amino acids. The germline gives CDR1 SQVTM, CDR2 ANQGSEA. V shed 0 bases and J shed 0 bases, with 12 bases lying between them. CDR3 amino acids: CSVEDPGTYSYEQYF. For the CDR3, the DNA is TGCAGCGTTGAAGACCCCGGGACATACTCCTACGAGCAGTACTTC.

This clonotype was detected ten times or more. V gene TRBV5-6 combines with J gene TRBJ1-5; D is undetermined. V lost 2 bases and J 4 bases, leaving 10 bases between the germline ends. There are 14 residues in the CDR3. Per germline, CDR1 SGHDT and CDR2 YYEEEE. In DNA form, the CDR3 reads TGTGCCAGCAGCTTCACCGGGGTAAATCAGCCCCAGCATTTT. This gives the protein CASSFTGVNQPQHF. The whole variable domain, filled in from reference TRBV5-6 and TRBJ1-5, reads DAGVTQSPTHLIKTRGQQVTLRCSPKSGHDTVSWYQQALGQGPQFIFQYYEEEERQRGNFPDRFSGHQFPNYSSELNVNALLLGDSALYLCASSFTGVNQPQHFGDGTRLSIL.

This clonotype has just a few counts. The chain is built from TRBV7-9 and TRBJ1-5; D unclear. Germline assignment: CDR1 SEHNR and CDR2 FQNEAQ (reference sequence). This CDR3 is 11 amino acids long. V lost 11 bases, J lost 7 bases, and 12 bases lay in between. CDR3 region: CAAGGFQPQHF. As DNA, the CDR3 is TGTGCCGCAGGCGGGTTCCAGCCCCAGCATTTT.

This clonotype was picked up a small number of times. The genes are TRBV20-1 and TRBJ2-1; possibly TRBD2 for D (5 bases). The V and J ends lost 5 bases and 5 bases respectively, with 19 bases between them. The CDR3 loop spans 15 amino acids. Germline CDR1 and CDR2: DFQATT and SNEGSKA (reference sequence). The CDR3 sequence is CSAAPAELRDNEQFF. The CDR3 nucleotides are TGCAGTGCTGCCCCCGCGGAGTTGCGGGACAATGAGCAGTTCTTC.

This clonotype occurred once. The CDR3 coding sequence is TGTGCCAGCAGCCCAGGACTAGCGGGAAAAGCGAACACCGGGGAGCTGTTTTTT. Translation gives CASSPGLAGKANTGELFF. The V and J genes are TRBV9 and TRBJ2-2, with 12 bases lining up with TRBD2. CDR3 size: 18 residues. Germline CDR1 reads SGDLS; CDR2 reads YYNGEE. Losses at the gene ends were 4 bases for V and 0 bases for J; bases not matched to a gene: 7.